The present T cell receptor (beta chain) was sequenced within a study of OX40 agonist ivuxolimab in advanced cancers. Study-wide background: The patients received ivuxolimab by intravenous route every 2 weeks at 0.01 to 10 mg/kg. Of the participants, about 40% had some prior anti-PD-1, anti-PD-L1 or anti-CTLA-4 therapy, which was allowed. Dose-escalation patients suffered from hepatocellular carcinoma, melanoma, renal cell or head and neck cancer.

Only in-frame clones appear in the TCRdb table, and some are missing; sequencing was by immunoSEQ multiplex PCR. The table lists tens of thousands of clones, approximately 81% of them singletons. Trimming took 7 bases from V and 7 from J, leaving 19 bases between them. CDR1 and CDR2 (germline): MDHEN, SYDVKM. CDR3 length: 15 residues. Regarding this clone: Its antigen is not identified.

Overall study findings and caveats: Clones of CD4+ and CD8+ blood T cells grew by week 6 at doses of 0.1 to 3.0 mg/kg.

The sample was CD4+ or CD8+ T cells sorted from blood, taken in a trial of the OX40 agonist ivuxolimab. This clonotype was obtained from an adult with an advanced solid tumor such as melanoma, head and neck, liver or kidney cancer. V usage is TRBV28 and J usage is TRBJ2-2, with D perhaps matching TRBD1 (5 bases). CDR3 in DNA: TGTGCCAGCACCTCCACCTGGCAGGGCGACGGGGAGCTGTTTTTT. This sequence encodes CASTSTWQGDGELFF.